A single T cell receptor beta chain is shown here with its context. Its specificity is not known. The data derive from a study of shared clonotypes between healthy human individuals. Replicate PCRs run on unsorted PBMC used around 0.3 ug DNA, which was about 28,000 T cell genomes. Repertoires were generated with immunoSEQ multiplex PCR, while TCRdb's copy carries only in-frame clones and drops some. This sample has around 430,000 clones; about four fifths occur once, and the top ten carry roughly 13%. Germline V lookup: CDR1 WNHNN, CDR2 SYGVQD (reference sequence). This CDR3 region has 13 residues. With 6 bases removed from V and 1 base from J, the gap between germline ends came to 8 bases. The unsorted samples had tens of millions of PBMCs used for genomic DNA. The study, taken as a whole, reports: Sequencing depth was predicted to influence how clonotypes are shared among donors.

The J gene is TRBJ2-3, the V gene TRBV10-1, with D unresolved. This receptor was obtained from a woman aged 40 to 49 in good health. Some clones in this sample may be carry-over from other donors' samples. The material sequenced was PBMCs. The CDR3 loop is CASRPTGTDTQYF. CDR3 DNA sequence: TGCGCCAGCAGGCCCACTGGCACAGATACGCAGTATTTT.